Shown below are 27 T cell receptor beta chains from a single sample sequenced in a study of T-cell reconstitution after alpha-beta-depleted transplantation in children. It was with unique molecular identifiers that the TCRbeta library was prepared. TCRdb ran MiXCR on the PCR reads and lists one entry per CDR3 protein. The sample carries around 250,000 distinct CDR3 sequences, more than 9% recorded once. The starting material was PBMCs from the stem cell graft donor, obtained from the stem cell graft. Receptors were obtained from a human donor who donated a stem cell graft to a child with SCID.

This clonotype was counted at least ten times. The DNA for the CDR3 is TGTGCCAGCAGTTTTAGTTGGCGGGGGAACACAGATACGCAGTATTTT. Protein product: CASSFSWRGNTDTQYF. The chain combines TRBV12-3 or TRBV12-4 with TRBJ2-3; TRBD2 matches 7 bases. The CDR3 length is 16 residues. Trimming removed 3 bases from V and 2 bases from J; junction bases left unmatched: 8.

This clonotype turned up a few times. The rearrangement joins TRBV12-3 or TRBV12-4 to TRBJ2-2; no definite D call. The CDR3 loop spans 15 amino acids. Trimming took 4 bases from V and 0 from J, leaving 9 bases between them. The CDR3 spells CASSWIAANTGELFF. CDR3 nucleotides: TGTGCCAGCAGTTGGATTGCGGCGAACACCGGGGAGCTGTTTTTT.

This clonotype was seen a few times. This chain uses TRBV12-3 or TRBV12-4 with TRBJ1-2; 9 nucleotides match TRBD1. There are 14 residues in the CDR3. V lost 6 bases to trimming and J lost 3 bases; unmatched junction nucleotides: 5. The CDR3 sequence: CASRGTGMHYGYTF. DNA of the CDR3: TGTGCCAGCAGGGGGACAGGGATGCACTATGGCTACACCTTC.

The sample holds many counts of this clonotype. The V gene is TRBV20-1, the J gene TRBJ2-3; TRBD1 aligns across 9 bases. Germline values: CDR1 DFQATT, CDR2 SNEGSKA (reference sequence). V gave up 2 bases and J gave up 4 bases; unmatched junction bases: 7. The CDR3 runs to 15 residues. The CDR3 sequence: CSARRFDRGADTQYF. CDR3 nucleotides: TGCAGTGCTAGACGCTTCGACAGGGGGGCAGATACGCAGTATTTT.

The chain's CDR3 is CASILAPGTGNSYEQYF. CDR3 nucleotides: TGTGCCAGCATCCTCGCCCCCGGGACAGGGAACTCCTACGAGCAGTACTTC. J is TRBJ2-7 and V is TRBV28; 9 nucleotides line up with TRBD1. CDR3 size: 17 residues. The germline CDR1 and CDR2 sequences are MDHEN and SYDVKM. The V and J ends lost 7 bases and 0 bases, in that order; junction bases with no gene match: 13.

This clonotype was recorded a few times. V and J are TRBV7-9 and TRBJ2-7, with a possible D match to TRBD2 (5 bases). CDR3 size: 12 residues. Between the trimmed V and J ends, which lost 0 bases and 6 bases, there was a span of 6 bases. Germline lookup yields CDR1 SEHNR and CDR2 FQNEAQ (reference sequence). The CDR3 DNA follows: TGTGCCAGCAGCTTAGCGCGGGCCGAGCAGTACTTC. This gives the protein CASSLARAEQYF.

This sequence joins TRBV6-5 and TRBJ2-7, with D perhaps matching TRBD1 (6 bases). The V gene's germline CDR1 is MNHEY and CDR2 SVGAGI. This CDR3 spans 17 amino acids. With 0 bases removed from V and 0 bases from J, the gap between germline ends came to 15 bases. For the CDR3, the DNA is TGTGCCAGCAGTTACTCGAGTACAGGGCTTATCTCCTACGAGCAGTACTTC. Its protein is CASSYSSTGLISYEQYF.

This chain connects TRBV24-1 to TRBJ2-1; D may match TRBD1 or TRBD2 (6 bases each). The germline CDR1 and CDR2 sequences are KGHDR and SFDVKD. Trimming took off 6 bases at V and 6 bases at J, with 17 bases between the two ends. This CDR3 is built from 15 residues. CDR3 amino acids: CATSSRGLRGNEQFF. The CDR3 region has the DNA TGTGCCACCAGTTCCCGGGGGCTCAGGGGCAATGAGCAGTTCTTC.

The rearrangement joins TRBV5-1 to TRBJ2-7, with D perhaps TRBD1 or TRBD2 (5 bases each). The V gene's germline CDR1 is SGHRS and CDR2 YFSETQ. V was clipped by 0 bases and J by 5 bases, with 18 bases between them. The CDR3 extends over 16 amino acids. CDR3 DNA: TGCGCCAGCAGCTTGGTGGGCAGGGAGTTACTCGACGAGCAGTACTTC. Translated, it gives CASSLVGRELLDEQYF.

This clonotype was recorded at least ten times. The V call is TRBV12-3 or TRBV12-4, the J call TRBJ2-3, with D perhaps matching TRBD1 (5 bases). Trimming cost V 6 bases and J 3 bases, with 16 bases left between them. This CDR3 has 15 amino acids. The CDR3 DNA sequence: TGTGCCAGCAGCGACAGACAGCGAAGGACAGATACGCAGTATTTT. Its translation: CASSDRQRRTDTQYF.

The rearrangement links TRBV5-1 to TRBJ1-6; D gene unclear. Germline loops: CDR1 SGHRS, CDR2 YFSETQ. V lost 1 base to trimming and J lost 10 bases, with 12 bases between them. CDR3 size: 14 residues. The CDR3 sequence: CASSLSQDYSPLHF. The DNA for the CDR3 is TGCGCCAGCAGCTTGAGTCAGGATTACTCACCCCTCCACTTT.

This clonotype occurred a few times. The CDR3 region is CASSPRDRVWQYF. In nucleotides, the CDR3 is TGTGCCAGCAGCCCACGAGACAGGGTCTGGCAGTACTTC. The chain is built from TRBV7-9 and TRBJ2-7, with 7 bases that match TRBD1. Germline V gives CDR1 SEHNR, CDR2 FQNEAQ (reference sequence). V lost 5 bases to trimming and J lost 9 bases; unmatched junction nucleotides: 10. The CDR3 is 13 amino acids.

The V call is TRBV10-3, the J call TRBJ1-1; D gene uncertain. Trimming pared 5 bases from V and 5 bases from J, leaving 6 bases between. Germline V CDR1 and CDR2: ENHRY, SYGVKD. The CDR3 contains 11 residues. CDR3 nucleotide sequence: TGTGCCATCAGTCCCGGGACTGAAGCTTTCTTT. Translating it yields CAISPGTEAFF.

A few counts support this clonotype. This chain joins TRBV7-2 and TRBJ2-5, with 16 bases identical to TRBD2. The CDR3 has 17 amino acids. Germline V gene sequence: CDR1 SGHTA, CDR2 FQGNSA. The trim removed 6 bases at V and 0 bases at J, leaving 4 bases unmatched. DNA for the CDR3: TGTGCCAGCAGTTCGGGACTAGCGGGGGGGAACCAAGAGACCCAGTACTTC. It translates to CASSSGLAGGNQETQYF.

The chain links TRBV6-1 to TRBJ2-6; D is undetermined. The V end lost 7 bases, the J end lost 0 bases, and 16 bases lay between the germline ends. This CDR3 comprises 17 residues. Germline V gene sequence: CDR1 MNHNS, CDR2 SASEGT. The CDR3 reads CASNAPKGLSGANVLTF. CDR3 nucleotide sequence: TGTGCCAGCAACGCCCCCAAGGGCCTCTCTGGGGCCAACGTCCTGACTTTC.

This clonotype was detected ten times or more. V is TRBV16 and J is TRBJ1-1; 10 bases are shared with TRBD1. Losses at the gene ends were 5 bases for V and 11 bases for J; bases not matched to a gene: 14. The CDR3 is 15 residues long. Per the germline V gene, CDR1 is KGHSY and CDR2 is FQNENV. CDR3 region: CASSGNGQGGTRAFF. In DNA form, the CDR3 reads TGTGCCAGCAGCGGAAATGGACAGGGGGGGACAAGGGCTTTCTTT.

This clonotype came up a few times. This chain connects TRBV19 to TRBJ2-1; 10 positions agree with TRBD2. Trimming removed 7 bases from V and 5 bases from J; junction bases left unmatched: 8. Germline assignment: CDR1 LNHDA and CDR2 SQIVND (reference sequence). This CDR3 is 15 amino acids long. CDR3 nucleotide sequence: TGTGCCAGTAAAAATCTAGCGGGGGCAAACAATGAGCAGTTCTTC. Translating it yields CASKNLAGANNEQFF.

V gene TRBV5-4 combines with J gene TRBJ2-5, with 10 bases identical to TRBD1. Germline V gene lookup returns CDR1 SGHNT and CDR2 YYREEE (reference sequence). V trimming: 4 bases; J trimming: 4 bases; junction bases outside the gene matches: 13. This CDR3 region has 17 residues. This chain's CDR3 is CASSPPGQGIKGETQYF. CDR3 DNA sequence: TGTGCCAGCAGCCCTCCGGGACAGGGGATTAAAGGAGAGACCCAGTACTTC.

This clonotype came up a few times. This sequence joins TRBV5-1 and TRBJ2-3; 10 nucleotides line up with TRBD2. The length of the CDR3 is 17 residues. V shed 0 bases and J 0 bases; nucleotides not matched to a gene: 4. CDR1 is SGHRS and CDR2 is YFSETQ in the germline V gene. The CDR3 nucleotides are TGCGCCAGCAGCTTGGAGCCTAGCGGGAGTAGCACAGATACGCAGTATTTT. As protein: CASSLEPSGSSTDTQYF. Combining the CDR3 with reference TRBV5-1 and TRBJ2-3 gives the whole variable domain KAGVTQTPRYLIKTRGQQVTLSCSPISGHRSVSWYQQTPGQGLQFLFEYFSETQRNKGNFPGRFSGRQFSNSRSEMNVSTLELGDSALYLCASSLEPSGSSTDTQYFGPGTRLTVL.

This clonotype has only a few counts. The V gene is TRBV7-7, the J gene TRBJ2-5; possibly TRBD1 for D (6 bases). Germline V gene data show CDR1 as SSHAT and CDR2 as FNYEAQ (reference sequence). CDR3 length equals 16 residues. Trimming pared 4 bases from V and 1 base from J, leaving 16 bases between. CDR3 DNA sequence: TGTGCCAGCAGCTCGACGGCCGGGACACTCCAAGAGACCCAGTACTTC. It yields the protein CASSSTAGTLQETQYF.

The chain carries TRBV2 and TRBJ1-5; 7 nucleotides match TRBD1. The V gene end was trimmed by 6 bases and the J gene end by 2 bases; junction bases not matched to a gene: 7. The CDR3 consists of 15 residues. In germline, CDR1 is SNHLY, CDR2 FYNNEI. In DNA form, the CDR3 reads TGTGCCAGCAGCACGACAGGGACACGCAATCAGCCCCAGCATTTT. Its translation: CASSTTGTRNQPQHF.

This clonotype was counted many times. The chain links TRBV12-3 or TRBV12-4 to TRBJ1-4; perhaps TRBD1 as D (6 bases). This CDR3 has 13 amino acids. V lost 7 bases, J lost 4 bases, and 10 bases lay in between. CDR3: CASKRGFNEKLFF. The CDR3 DNA sequence: TGTGCCAGCAAAAGGGGGTTTAATGAAAAACTGTTTTTT.

This clonotype was seen repeatedly, ten times or more. V is TRBV18 and J is TRBJ2-7; TRBD1 agrees at 8 bases. This CDR3 comprises 15 residues. V lost 6 bases and J lost 3; bases outside the gene matches: 10. Germline loops: CDR1 KGHSH, CDR2 LQKENI. The CDR3 region has the DNA TGTGCCAGCTCGCGAACCGGGACAGGAGGCTACGAGCAGTACTTC. This gives the protein CASSRTGTGGYEQYF.

This chain uses TRBV18 with TRBJ2-5, with D tentatively TRBD2 (5 bases). Trimming removed 0 bases at V and 5 bases at J, with 10 bases between. The germline V gene encodes CDR1 KGHSH and CDR2 LQKENI. The CDR3 is made up of 14 amino acids. The CDR3 region has the DNA TGTGCCAGCTCACCACCACGGGGTGATGAGACCCAGTACTTC. Amino acid sequence: CASSPPRGDETQYF.

The chain is built from TRBV25-1 and TRBJ2-3; D is possibly TRBD2 (7 bases). V lost 6 bases to trimming and J lost 4 bases, with 11 bases between them. CDR1 and CDR2 from the germline V gene are MGHDK and SYGVNS. The CDR3 length is 13 residues. In DNA form, the CDR3 reads TGTGCCAGCAGGGGGGGGGCACCAGATACGCAGTATTTT. This codes for CASRGGAPDTQYF.

The chain uses TRBV7-8 and TRBJ2-7; TRBD2 matches at 12 bases. V trimming: 3 bases; J trimming: 4 bases; junction bases outside the gene matches: 4. Per germline, CDR1 SGHVS and CDR2 FQNEAQ. The CDR3 is made up of 15 amino acids. The CDR3 nucleotides read TGTGCCAGCAGCTTGTCGACTAGCGGGGGATACGAGCAGTACTTC. Its translation: CASSLSTSGGYEQYF.

This clonotype was seen more than once but under ten times. The rearrangement joins TRBV10-1 to TRBJ2-2; no firm D call. The CDR3 spans 12 residues. The V end was cut by 8 bases, the J end by 4 bases, with 8 bases between. CDR1 is WNHNN, CDR2 SYGVQD, per germline (reference sequence). CDR3 amino acids: CASGTSTGELFF. CDR3 coding DNA: TGCGCCAGCGGAACAAGCACCGGGGAGCTGTTTTTT.